The TCR beta chain under discussion was sequenced for a study of cytomegalovirus exposure and HLA in healthy donors. Worth noting for this clone: The target antigen is unknown.

Germline CDR1 is MNHNY and CDR2 is SVGAGI (reference sequence). V was clipped by 0 bases and J by 4 bases; unmatched bases: 5. The CDR3 loop spans 15 amino acids. Regarding the study as a whole: A later analysis, which compared TCR beta chains of equal frequency, found the HLA-associated ones more clonally expanded.

Use of 60 Vbeta and 13 Jbeta primers characterized the PCR. Per the study methods: About 10 million shared chains were among some 80 million unique TCR beta chains counted in a later analysis. TCRdb's table, derived via immunoSEQ multiplex PCR, lists solely in-frame clones and lacks some. The DNA was the basis for D and trimming; V, J and clone size are from that table. This sample has approximately 140,000 clones, with roughly four fifths found just once. The sequenced sample consisted of PBMCs. The source is a boy younger than 10 in good health and CMV-seronegative. This chain links TRBV6-6 with TRBJ1-2; 7 bases are a match to TRBD1. The CDR3 loop is CASSYSKGASYGYTF. The CDR3 DNA reads as TGTGCCAGCAGTTACTCGAAGGGGGCATCCTATGGCTACACCTTC.